This record covers a single T cell receptor (beta chain). Its antigen is not identified. RNA in its total form was extracted from whole blood, and T cells were not sorted. During cDNA synthesis, UMIs that each contained a 6-nucleotide sample barcode were added by means of template switching. TCRdb reprocessed the 5' RACE reads; each CDR3 protein has one entry and no DNA is given. The sample has a few hundred thousand distinct CDR3 sequences. This sample stems from a study of monozygotic twins with inflammatory bowel disease. Study-wide results and limits: Against healthy co-twins, IBD patients had lower TCRbeta diversity (measured by inverse Simpson).

The sequencing sample was made of blood. The clonotype comes from a human donor with ulcerative colitis or Crohn's disease, or a healthy co-twin of an affected twin (not recorded which).

CDR3 sequence: CASSPSSARRETQYF. V and J are TRBV7-2 and TRBJ2-5; no DNA is available, so the TRBD1 call from TCRdb remains unchecked. Germline CDR1 is SGHTA and CDR2 is FQGNSA. The CDR3 is made up of 15 amino acids.